A single sample is the source of the 25 T cell receptor beta chains below, sequenced in a study of cytomegalovirus exposure and HLA in healthy donors. The PCR was carried out with 60 Vbeta primers and 13 Jbeta primers. Using immunoSEQ multiplex PCR, the repertoire was profiled, and TCRdb retains in-frame clones only, with some absent. The sample holds around 140,000 clones, 75% to 80% seen once. The sequenced sample was PBMCs. The receptors originated from a woman aged 60-75 years in good health and CMV-seronegative.

The chain is built from TRBV7-3 and TRBJ2-2; 14 nucleotides line up with TRBD2. V was pared by 1 base and J by 6 bases, with 4 bases of the junction left unmatched. CDR1 and CDR2 (germline): SGHTA, FQGTGA. This CDR3 has 17 amino acids. The CDR3 region has the DNA TGTGCCAGCAGCTTAAGGGGGGGACTAGCGGGAGCCGGGGAGCTGTTTTTT. It codes for CASSLRGGLAGAGELFF.

This rearrangement joins TRBV15 to TRBJ2-5, with a possible D match to TRBD1 (6 bases). The end of the DNA is better explained by TRBJ2-7, so the J call may be wrong. The CDR3 has 18 residues. CDR1 LNHNV and CDR2 YYDKDF come from the germline V gene (reference sequence). This CDR3 is CATSRDVFGRGFTYEQYF. In DNA form, the CDR3 reads TGTGCCACCAGCAGAGATGTGTTCGGCAGGGGCTTCACCTACGAGCAGTACTTC.

The V call is TRBV19, the J call TRBJ2-7, with TRBD1 matching over 9 bases. Germline CDR1 reads LNHDA; CDR2 reads SQIVND (reference sequence). With 5 bases clipped from V and 3 bases from J, the junction kept 14 bases outside the gene matches. This CDR3 spans 17 amino acids. The CDR3: CASSPHPTGTGFYEQYF. The CDR3 nucleotides read TGTGCCAGTAGTCCCCACCCTACCGGGACAGGGTTCTACGAGCAGTACTTC.

This sequence joins TRBV6-6 and TRBJ1-4; D gene ambiguous. This CDR3 has 12 amino acids. Per germline, CDR1 MNHNY and CDR2 SVGAGI (reference sequence). V was clipped by 4 bases and J by 6 bases, with 6 bases between them. CDR3 sequence reads: CASSFRDEKLFF. CDR3 DNA sequence: TGTGCCAGCAGTTTTCGGGATGAAAAACTGTTTTTT.

The gene calls are TRBV2 and TRBJ2-1, with 8 bases fitting TRBD2. The V gene end was trimmed by 7 bases and the J gene end by 7 bases; junction bases not matched to a gene: 6. This CDR3 comprises 13 residues. Germline V gives CDR1 SNHLY, CDR2 FYNNEI. The CDR3 here is CASIASGGNEQFF. Here the CDR3 DNA reads TGTGCCAGCATCGCATCGGGGGGGAATGAGCAGTTCTTC.

This clone was seen a few times. The chain carries TRBV4-1 and TRBJ2-2; D is possibly TRBD2 (7 bases). There are 20 residues in the CDR3. Trimming removed 0 bases from V and 8 bases from J, with 28 bases in between. CDR1 is MGHRA and CDR2 is YSYEKL in the germline V gene. CDR3 protein: CASSQDKAGVPRAGVGELFF. In nucleotides, the CDR3 is TGCGCCAGCAGCCAAGATAAGGCAGGGGTGCCCCGGGCGGGAGTGGGGGAGCTGTTTTTT.

The rearrangement uses TRBV4-2 and TRBJ1-2, with TRBD1 matching 7 bases. Germline loops: CDR1 LGHNA, CDR2 YNFKEQ. This CDR3 has 16 residues. J was trimmed by 4 bases and V by 1 base; bases with no gene match: 9. Here the CDR3 reads CASSQAQGQIVYGYTF. The CDR3 DNA follows: TGTGCCAGCAGCCAAGCCCAGGGACAGATAGTCTATGGCTACACCTTC.

The rearrangement uses TRBV10-3 and TRBJ2-7; D gene unclear. CDR1 is ENHRY, CDR2 SYGVKD, per germline. CDR3 length: 15 residues. Deletions cut 4 bases from V and 0 bases from J, with 13 bases between. CDR3 bases: TGTGCCATCAGTGCCCTAGGCCCAAACTCCTACGAGCAGTACTTC. This encodes CAISALGPNSYEQYF.

The V gene is TRBV5-6, the J gene TRBJ2-5; 8 nucleotides line up with TRBD2. V trimming: 4 bases; J trimming: 3 bases; junction bases outside the gene matches: 5. This CDR3 has 14 amino acids. CDR1 and CDR2 (germline): SGHDT, YYEEEE. In nucleotides, the CDR3 is TGTGCCAGCAGCCAGCGGGGGTTCGAAGAGACCCAGTACTTC. Residues: CASSQRGFEETQYF. The whole variable domain, remainder taken from reference TRBV5-6 and TRBJ2-5, is DAGVTQSPTHLIKTRGQQVTLRCSPKSGHDTVSWYQQALGQGPQFIFQYYEEEERQRGNFPDRFSGHQFPNYSSELNVNALLLGDSALYLCASSQRGFEETQYFGPGTRLLVL.

This chain connects TRBV10-3 to TRBJ2-1; 11 bases line up with TRBD2. Germline lookup yields CDR1 ENHRY and CDR2 SYGVKD. This CDR3 has 15 residues. Trimming cost V 3 bases and J 7 bases; bases outside gene matches: 5. CDR3 loop: CAISDLAGGANEQFF. CDR3 nucleotide sequence: TGTGCCATCAGTGATCTAGCGGGAGGAGCAAATGAGCAGTTCTTC.

This chain connects TRBV6-1 to TRBJ2-3, with 16 bases identical to TRBD2. Per the germline V gene, CDR1 is MNHNS and CDR2 is SASEGT. Germline trimming cut 4 bases from V and 3 bases from J; bases unmatched to any gene: 7. The CDR3 covers 18 residues. CDR3 residues: CASSVGTSGGAGTDTQYF. CDR3 DNA: TGTGCCAGCAGTGTAGGGACTAGCGGGGGGGCCGGAACAGATACGCAGTATTTT.

CDR3 nucleotide sequence: TGTGCCAGCAGCCTGGACAGCTACTACGAGCAGTACTTC. It translates to CASSLDSYYEQYF. This sequence joins TRBV5-4 and TRBJ2-7; possibly TRBD1 for D (6 bases). Germline V gene lookup returns CDR1 SGHNT and CDR2 YYREEE (reference sequence). CDR3 length: 13 amino acids. V lost 4 bases and J lost 3, with 11 bases in between.

The rearrangement links TRBV14 to TRBJ1-2; D call uncertain. V gave up 1 base and J gave up 7 bases, with 10 bases separating them. The CDR3 is 13 residues long. Germline V gene data show CDR1 as SGHDN and CDR2 as FVKESK. The CDR3 reads CASSQVYSAGYTF. CDR3 sequence (DNA): TGTGCCAGCAGCCAAGTGTACAGTGCTGGCTACACCTTC.

In regard to this clone: This sample also contains other DNA sequences that code for the same CDR3. This chain links TRBV5-1 with TRBJ2-7, with D possibly matching TRBD2 (6 bases). CDR1 SGHRS and CDR2 YFSETQ come from the germline V gene. Trimming removed 5 bases from V and 7 bases from J, with 10 bases in between. The CDR3 contains 11 residues. CDR3 sequence: CASRSREEQYF. CDR3 in DNA: TGCGCCAGCAGAAGTCGGGAGGAGCAGTACTTC. Full variable domain (rest looked up from reference TRBV5-1 and TRBJ2-7): KAGVTQTPRYLIKTRGQQVTLSCSPISGHRSVSWYQQTPGQGLQFLFEYFSETQRNKGNFPGRFSGRQFSNSRSEMNVSTLELGDSALYLCASRSREEQYFGPGTRLTVT.

V is TRBV30 and J is TRBJ1-2; D remains unclear. Germline loops: CDR1 GTSNPN, CDR2 SVGIG (reference sequence). The CDR3 totals 11 residues. The V end was cut by 0 bases, the J end by 9 bases, with 8 bases between. The CDR3 sequence: CAWSVSGSYTF. DNA for the CDR3: TGTGCCTGGAGTGTATCCGGGAGCTACACCTTC.

This chain links TRBV7-2 with TRBJ1-5; 7 bases are a match to TRBD1. CDR3 length: 14 residues. V gave up 5 bases and J gave up 3 bases; unmatched junction bases: 4. Germline values: CDR1 SGHTA, CDR2 FQGNSA. The DNA for the CDR3 is TGTGCCAGCAGCCCCGACAGGGCCAATCAGCCCCAGCATTTT. It codes for CASSPDRANQPQHF.

The gene calls are TRBV19 and TRBJ2-1, with 8 bases identical to TRBD2. V lost 3 bases, J lost 9 bases, and 7 bases stayed unmatched. The germline V gene has CDR1 LNHDA and CDR2 SQIVND (reference sequence). The CDR3 loop spans 14 amino acids. The CDR3 reads CASSMRGGSGEQFF. As DNA, the CDR3 is TGTGCCAGTAGTATGCGCGGGGGGTCGGGTGAGCAGTTCTTC.

The chain is built from TRBV10-3 and TRBJ1-1; D is possibly TRBD1 (6 bases). The V and J ends lost 0 bases and 6 bases respectively, with 11 bases between them. The CDR3 is made up of 14 amino acids. The germline V gene encodes CDR1 ENHRY and CDR2 SYGVKD. CDR3 residues: CAISESTGISEAFF. CDR3 nucleotides: TGTGCCATCAGTGAGTCAACAGGGATCTCTGAAGCTTTCTTT.

CDR3 sequence: CASQEVTFGGTDTQYF. As DNA, the CDR3 is TGCGCCAGCCAAGAGGTAACGTTCGGGGGCACAGATACGCAGTATTTT. The V call is TRBV5-1, the J call TRBJ2-3; D possibly corresponds to TRBD2 (5 bases). Germline lookup yields CDR1 SGHRS and CDR2 YFSETQ. Deletions cut 7 bases from V and 1 base from J, with 19 bases between. The CDR3 has 16 residues.

V gene TRBV2 combines with J gene TRBJ1-4; D is uncertain. The CDR3 has 14 residues. Germline V gene sequence: CDR1 SNHLY, CDR2 FYNNEI. With 2 bases removed from V and 3 bases from J, the gap between germline ends came to 7 bases. The CDR3 loop is CASSEQVSNEKLFF. Here the CDR3 DNA reads TGTGCCAGCAGTGAACAGGTTTCTAATGAAAAACTGTTTTTT.

The chain links TRBV6-6 to TRBJ2-7, with 7 bases lining up with TRBD2. CDR1 is MNHNY, CDR2 SVGAGI, per germline (reference sequence). The CDR3 contains 14 residues. The V segment lost 8 bases and the J segment 2 bases; nucleotides outside the gene matches: 9. The CDR3 spells CASSWGGKPYEQYF. Here the CDR3 DNA reads TGTGCCAGCTCCTGGGGGGGGAAACCCTACGAGCAGTACTTC.

The gene calls are TRBV6-5 and TRBJ2-1, with 7 bases fitting TRBD2. This CDR3 has 14 residues. The junction had 8 bases not matched to a gene; V was cut back by 4 bases and J by 8 bases. CDR1 is MNHEY and CDR2 is SVGAGI in the germline V gene. CDR3 loop: CASSLGGSRDEQFF. The CDR3 DNA follows: TGTGCCAGCAGTTTAGGCGGGAGTCGGGATGAGCAGTTCTTC.

V usage is TRBV7-2 and J usage is TRBJ1-2; maybe TRBD1 (6 bases). CDR3 size: 14 residues. V was cut by 3 bases and J by 4 bases, with 12 bases left in between. In germline, CDR1 is SGHTA, CDR2 FQGNSA. The CDR3 DNA reads as TGTGCCAGCAGCTTCAGCAGAGGGGGCTATGGCTACACCTTC. It specifies CASSFSRGGYGYTF.

The gene calls are TRBV2 and TRBJ1-5, with D possibly matching TRBD1 (5 bases). CDR1 and CDR2 (germline): SNHLY, FYNNEI. This CDR3 has 12 residues. Trimming shortened V by 11 bases and J by 2 bases, and 10 bases separated the two germline ends. The CDR3 DNA reads as TGTGCCGCCGGGGGGGGCAATCAGCCCCAGCATTTT. Translated: CAAGGGNQPQHF.

The chain has TRBV9 and TRBJ2-3; 13 bases agree with TRBD2. CDR1 and CDR2 (germline): SGDLS, YYNGEE. V lost 2 bases and J lost 6; bases outside the gene matches: 6. CDR3 length equals 16 residues. The CDR3 DNA reads as TGTGCCAGCAGCGTTACCGGGACTAGCGGGGTGGATACGCAGTATTTT. Amino acids: CASSVTGTSGVDTQYF.